These 32 T cell receptor beta chains were sequenced from one sample in a study of blood T cell repertoires in COVID-19. Using immunoSEQ multiplex PCR, the repertoire was profiled, and TCRdb retains in-frame clones only, with some absent. The sample lists 57,000 or so clones; about 80% were seen once. The sample was peripheral blood. The receptors were gathered from a man aged 50 or older with active or convalescent COVID-19.

The CDR3 protein is CASRSDFNTGELFF. The CDR3 DNA reads TGTGCCAGCCGCAGTGATTTTAACACCGGGGAGCTGTTTTTT. The chain carries TRBV11-3 and TRBJ2-2; D gene ambiguous. CDR1 is SGHNT, CDR2 YENEEA, per germline. The CDR3 has 14 amino acids. Trimming left V 8 bases short and J 2 bases short, with 12 bases between.

J is TRBJ1-2 and V is TRBV11-2; unclear D gene. The CDR3 is 12 residues long. V shed 4 bases and J shed 4 bases, with 7 bases lying between them. Germline V gene data show CDR1 as SGHAT and CDR2 as FQNNGV. The CDR3 loop is CASSSTPYGYTF. The CDR3 DNA reads TGTGCCAGCAGCTCGACTCCCTATGGCTACACCTTC. The whole variable domain, filled in from reference TRBV11-2 and TRBJ1-2, reads EAGVAQSPRYKIIEKRQSVAFWCNPISGHATLYWYQQILGQGPKLLIQFQNNGVVDDSQLPKDRFSAERLKGVDSTLKIQPAKLEDSAVYLCASSSTPYGYTFGSGTRLTVV.

J is TRBJ2-1 and V is TRBV9, with 9 bases identical to TRBD1. Germline V gives CDR1 SGDLS, CDR2 YYNGEE. Losses at the gene ends were 4 bases for V and 4 bases for J; bases not matched to a gene: 6. This CDR3 is built from 15 residues. This CDR3 is CASSPRTGEYNEQFF. The CDR3 DNA is TGTGCCAGCAGCCCCCGGACAGGGGAGTACAATGAGCAGTTCTTC.

The rearrangement links TRBV6-5 to TRBJ2-4, with a tentative D call TRBD2 (6 bases). The CDR3 covers 16 residues. Trimming removed 2 bases at V and 1 base at J, with 12 bases between. The germline V gene encodes CDR1 MNHEY and CDR2 SVGAGI. CDR3 protein: CASSYGASAAKNIQYF. CDR3 nucleotide sequence: TGTGCCAGCAGTTACGGGGCTAGCGCGGCCAAAAACATTCAGTACTTC.

This rearrangement joins TRBV14 to TRBJ2-3; a possible D gene is TRBD1 (7 bases). Germline V gene data show CDR1 as SGHDN and CDR2 as FVKESK. V shed 3 bases and J shed 1 base, with 17 bases lying between them. There are 17 residues in the CDR3. The DNA of the CDR3 is TGTGCCAGCAGCCAGACCGGGGGACAGTGGGGCACAGATACGCAGTATTTT. This codes for CASSQTGGQWGTDTQYF.

The chain recombines TRBV29-1 with TRBJ2-1, with 8 bases matching TRBD2. Germline lookup yields CDR1 SQVTM and CDR2 ANQGSEA. This CDR3 is 13 amino acids long. V shed 8 bases, J shed 9 bases, and the junction held 12 bases outside the gene matches. CDR3 DNA sequence: TGCAGCATCTCCGGGACTAGTGGAGGTGAGCAGTTCTTC. This gives the protein CSISGTSGGEQFF.

This clone was recorded once. The genes are TRBV10-3 and TRBJ2-2, with TRBD2 matching over 9 bases. This CDR3 is built from 14 residues. Germline loops: CDR1 ENHRY, CDR2 SYGVKD. The CDR3, as DNA: TGTGCAACAAGCGGGGGGACCCCAGGGGGGGAGCTGTTTTTT. Its translation is CATSGGTPGGELFF.

The chain couples TRBV11-3 to TRBJ1-1, with unresolved D. This CDR3 comprises 13 residues. Trimming took 6 bases from V and 5 from J, leaving 13 bases between them. Germline V gives CDR1 SGHNT, CDR2 YENEEA. CDR3 DNA sequence: TGTGCCAGCAGTCTCCTACCCCGGACTGAAGCTTTCTTT. Translating gives CASSLLPRTEAFF.

The chain combines TRBV10-1 with TRBJ2-5; maybe TRBD1 (7 bases). The germline gives CDR1 WNHNN, CDR2 SYGVQD (reference sequence). The CDR3 extends over 17 amino acids. V lost 2 bases and J lost 3, with 19 bases in between. CDR3 sequence (DNA): TGCGCCAGCAGTGAGGGGACTCCGAGGGGGCTAAAAGAGACCCAGTACTTC. This codes for CASSEGTPRGLKETQYF.

The CDR3 sequence is CASVLDRGSYNEQFF. CDR3 nucleotide sequence: TGCGCCAGCGTCCTTGACAGGGGAAGCTACAATGAGCAGTTCTTC. V gene TRBV5-1 combines with J gene TRBJ2-1, with 8 bases fitting TRBD1. This CDR3 is built from 15 residues. Germline V lookup: CDR1 SGHRS, CDR2 YFSETQ. V shed 7 bases, J shed 3 bases, and the junction held 9 bases outside the gene matches.

This chain joins TRBV6-5 and TRBJ1-1, with 7 bases fitting TRBD1. V lost 6 bases to trimming and J lost 1 base; unmatched junction nucleotides: 5. CDR3 length: 14 residues. Germline V gene lookup returns CDR1 MNHEY and CDR2 SVGAGI. The CDR3, as DNA: TGTGCCAGCAGCGGGACAGCGAGGAACACTGAAGCTTTCTTT. Translating gives CASSGTARNTEAFF.

V and J are TRBV4-1 and TRBJ2-1, with TRBD2 identical over 9 bases. Trimming removed 0 bases from V and 7 bases from J; junction bases left unmatched: 7. This CDR3 has 16 residues. Germline V CDR1 and CDR2: MGHRA, YSYEKL. The CDR3 DNA reads as TGCGCCAGCAGCCAAGATCCAGCGGGAGGATATAATGAGCAGTTCTTC. It is translated as CASSQDPAGGYNEQFF.

This clone was found once. The chain uses TRBV7-9 and TRBJ2-6, with 8 positions matching TRBD2. V shed 8 bases, J shed 4 bases, and the junction held 13 bases outside the gene matches. The CDR3 has 17 amino acids. Germline CDR1 reads SEHNR; CDR2 reads FQNEAQ (reference sequence). As DNA, the CDR3 is TGTGCCAGCGGTTCGGGACTAGAAAATTCCGGGGCCAACGTCCTGACTTTC. Translating gives CASGSGLENSGANVLTF. Drawing the rest from reference TRBV7-9 and TRBJ2-6, the complete variable domain is DTGVSQNPRHKITKRGQNVTFRCDPISEHNRLYWYRQTLGQGPEFLTYFQNEAQLEKSRLLSDRFSAERPKGSFSTLEIQRTEQGDSAMYLCASGSGLENSGANVLTFGAGSRLTVL.

V is TRBV12-3 or TRBV12-4 and J is TRBJ2-7; tentative D call: TRBD2 (5 bases). With 3 bases removed from V and 3 bases from J, the gap between germline ends came to 6 bases. The CDR3 totals 12 residues. The CDR3 region is CASSFEGYEQYF. The DNA of the CDR3 is TGTGCCAGCAGTTTTGAGGGCTACGAGCAGTACTTC.

This clone was observed a few times. The rearrangement links TRBV9 to TRBJ2-2; perhaps TRBD1 as D (6 bases). Germline assignment: CDR1 SGDLS and CDR2 YYNGEE. The CDR3 contains 14 residues. V lost 3 bases and J 6 bases, leaving 12 bases between the germline ends. CDR3 sequence (DNA): TGTGCCAGCAGCGAATTCAGGGGCCCCGGGGAGCTGTTTTTT. Its protein product is CASSEFRGPGELFF.

This clone was seen a few times. The J gene is TRBJ1-2, the V gene TRBV4-1; D is unclear. The CDR3 is 15 residues long. Trimming left V 1 base short and J 5 bases short, with 14 bases between. The germline V gene has CDR1 MGHRA and CDR2 YSYEKL. CDR3: CASSQGLDATYGYTF. In DNA form, the CDR3 reads TGCGCCAGCAGCCAAGGGCTAGATGCTACTTATGGCTACACCTTC.

The chain uses TRBV5-4 and TRBJ2-7; a possible D gene is TRBD2 (5 bases). This CDR3 comprises 14 residues. The V end lost 5 bases, the J end lost 3 bases, and 15 bases lay between the germline ends. Germline V gives CDR1 SGHNT, CDR2 YYREEE (reference sequence). CDR3: CASSQADLFYEQYF. As DNA, the CDR3 is TGTGCCAGCAGTCAAGCGGACCTGTTCTACGAGCAGTACTTC.

This sequence joins TRBV9 and TRBJ2-5, with D possibly TRBD2 on 5 matching bases. The CDR3 contains 14 residues. CDR1 is SGDLS and CDR2 is YYNGEE in the germline V gene. The V end was cut by 4 bases, the J end by 7 bases, with 17 bases between. The CDR3 loop reads CASSLSMGGGTQYF. The CDR3 DNA is TGTGCCAGCAGCCTCTCGATGGGTGGAGGGACCCAGTACTTC. The full variable domain, its missing parts supplied by reference TRBV9 and TRBJ2-5, is DSGVTQTPKHLITATGQRVTLRCSPRSGDLSVYWYQQSLDQGLQFLIQYYNGEERAKGNILERFSAQQFPDLHSELNLSSLELGDSALYFCASSLSMGGGTQYFGPGTRLLVL.

The V gene is TRBV14, the J gene TRBJ2-1; 8 bases map to TRBD2. The V segment lost 1 base and the J segment 10 bases; nucleotides outside the gene matches: 6. Germline CDR1 reads SGHDN; CDR2 reads FVKESK. The CDR3 sequence is 14 residues long. The CDR3 nucleotides are TGTGCCAGCAGCCAAGTCGGGGGGGCCCGGGAGCAGTTCTTC. It codes for CASSQVGGAREQFF.

This chain connects TRBV29-1 to TRBJ2-3, with D possibly being TRBD2 (7 bases). The CDR3 runs 16 residues. Germline CDR1 reads SQVTM; CDR2 reads ANQGSEA. Trimming cost V 0 bases and J 0 bases, with 13 bases left between them. The CDR3: CSVEDTGGTSTDTQYF. Here the CDR3 DNA reads TGCAGCGTTGAAGATACGGGGGGCACTAGCACAGATACGCAGTATTTT.

The V call is TRBV20-1, the J call TRBJ2-7; 8 positions agree with TRBD2. This CDR3 contains 11 residues. The germline V gene has CDR1 DFQATT and CDR2 SNEGSKA (reference sequence). The chain's CDR3 is CSPSNPGGMYF. CDR3 nucleotide sequence: TGCAGCCCTTCAAACCCGGGGGGGATGTACTTC.

The rearrangement uses TRBV5-4 and TRBJ2-7; tentatively, D is TRBD1 (5 bases). CDR1 is SGHNT and CDR2 is YYREEE in the germline V gene (reference sequence). Trimming cost V 0 bases and J 5 bases, with 6 bases left between them. The CDR3 is 12 residues long. The CDR3 is CASSLEGNEQYF. The CDR3, as DNA: TGTGCCAGCAGCTTGGAGGGGAACGAGCAGTACTTC.

Only a few counts were recorded for this clone. V and J are TRBV30 and TRBJ1-2, with TRBD1 as a possible D gene (6 bases). The CDR3 has 14 amino acids. With 1 base removed from V and 2 bases from J, the gap between germline ends came to 11 bases. The germline gives CDR1 GTSNPN, CDR2 SVGIG (reference sequence). CDR3 DNA sequence: TGTGCCTGGAGTGGAAACAGGGCCAACTATGGCTACACCTTC. Its translation is CAWSGNRANYGYTF.

J is TRBJ1-2 and V is TRBV19; 10 positions match TRBD1. Germline assignment: CDR1 LNHDA and CDR2 SQIVND (reference sequence). The CDR3 totals 16 residues. V trimming: 4 bases; J trimming: 7 bases; junction bases outside the gene matches: 12. This CDR3 reads CASSTSNRDRGTGYTF. In nucleotides, the CDR3 is TGTGCCAGTAGTACTTCTAACCGGGACAGGGGAACTGGCTACACCTTC. Full variable domain (missing parts from reference TRBV19 and TRBJ1-2): DGGITQSPKYLFRKEGQNVTLSCEQNLNHDAMYWYRQDPGQGLRLIYYSQIVNDFQKGDIAEGYSVSREKKESFPLTVTSAQKNPTAFYLCASSTSNRDRGTGYTFGSGTRLTVV.

This chain joins TRBV18 and TRBJ2-2; 7 bases are shared with TRBD1. This CDR3 has 15 amino acids. CDR1 KGHSH and CDR2 LQKENI come from the germline V gene. The ends lost 6 bases at V and 1 base at J; junction bases unmatched: 5. CDR3 nucleotides: TGTGCCAGCTCCCTTAGACAGGGGAACACCGGGGAGCTGTTTTTT. Translation: CASSLRQGNTGELFF. The complete variable domain, with remaining parts taken from reference TRBV18 and TRBJ2-2, reads NAGVMQNPRHLVRRRGQEARLRCSPMKGHSHVYWYRQLPEEGLKFMVYLQKENIIDESGMPKERFSAEFPKEGPSILRIQQVVRGDSAAYFCASSLRQGNTGELFFGEGSRLTVL.

The chain combines TRBV3-1 (or the pseudogene TRBV3-2) with TRBJ1-6; D gene unclear. Trimming removed 2 bases at V and 5 bases at J, with 13 bases between. The CDR3 length is 16 residues. CDR1 is LGHDT and CDR2 is YNNKEL in the germline V gene (reference sequence). CDR3 region: CASSQRQTRNNSPLHF. In nucleotides, the CDR3 is TGTGCCAGCAGCCAACGCCAGACAAGGAATAATTCACCCCTCCACTTT.

This clone appeared once. The chain joins TRBV4-1 to TRBJ1-2, with TRBD1 identical over 7 bases. The germline gives CDR1 MGHRA, CDR2 YSYEKL. This CDR3 has 18 residues. The V and J ends lost 1 base and 2 bases, in that order; junction bases with no gene match: 13. The CDR3 DNA reads as TGCGCCAGCAGCCAAGGGCCCCGTACGACAGGGATGAACTATGGCTACACCTTC. As protein: CASSQGPRTTGMNYGYTF.

This CDR3 is CAISSLASGGYNEQFF. DNA for the CDR3: TGTGCCATCAGTTCCCTGGCTAGCGGGGGGTACAATGAGCAGTTCTTC. The chain links TRBV10-3 to TRBJ2-1; 11 nucleotides agree with TRBD2. The CDR3 is made up of 16 amino acids. Germline V gene data show CDR1 as ENHRY and CDR2 as SYGVKD. V lost 5 bases to trimming and J lost 4 bases; unmatched junction nucleotides: 7.

Comments on this clone: This may stem from a read error, because a much larger clone lies one nucleotide away. The V gene is TRBV4-1, the J gene TRBJ1-1, with D tentatively TRBD1 (5 bases). CDR1 is MGHRA, CDR2 YSYEKL, per germline. The CDR3 runs to 15 residues. Trimming cost V 10 bases and J 3 bases, with 21 bases left between them. The CDR3 protein is CANRPIFSPDTEAFF. CDR3 sequence (DNA): TGCGCCAACAGGCCTATTTTTTCCCCCGACACTGAAGCTTTCTTT.

The chain carries TRBV18 and TRBJ1-6; the D gene is possibly TRBD1 (6 bases). V gave up 3 bases and J gave up 6 bases, with 18 bases separating them. In germline, CDR1 is KGHSH, CDR2 LQKENI. The CDR3 runs to 17 residues. CDR3 bases: TGTGCCAGCTCACCTGATCGGGGGGCAATTTTTAATTCACCCCTCCACTTT. It codes for CASSPDRGAIFNSPLHF.

The chain is built from TRBV5-1 and TRBJ1-2; a possible D gene is TRBD1 (6 bases). CDR3 length: 13 amino acids. CDR1 is SGHRS, CDR2 YFSETQ, per germline. V dropped 1 base and J dropped 6 bases, with 10 bases sitting between them. The CDR3 loop reads CASSLQGTDGYTF. CDR3 nucleotide sequence: TGCGCCAGCAGCTTGCAGGGGACGGATGGCTACACCTTC.

This rearrangement joins TRBV6-5 to TRBJ1-5; 7 nucleotides align to TRBD1. Germline V CDR1 and CDR2: MNHEY, SVGAGI. CDR3 length: 13 residues. Losses at the gene ends were 5 bases for V and 7 bases for J; bases not matched to a gene: 5. The CDR3 nucleotides read TGTGCCAGCAGTCGGGCAGGGGGACAGCCCCAGCATTTT. Protein: CASSRAGGQPQHF.